The rows below give T cell receptor beta chains drawn from one sample of a study of PD-1 blockade in classical Hodgkin lymphoma. Profiled with immunoSEQ multiplex PCR; TCRdb holds only in-frame clones, not every one. The sample includes 10,000 or so clones, 75% to 90% of them seen just once. The sequenced sample was CD4+ T cells from blood, obtained before the fourth cycle of nivolumab. These receptors all stem from a human donor with classical Hodgkin lymphoma. Both conserved end residues are part of each CDR3. Fields, in order: J gene, clone size, D gene, V gene, CDR3 length, CDR3 protein, CDR3 DNA. The D gene is left open where the match is weak. A row's size may be missing; if present it is once, few, many or a size class.

TRBJ2-3	.	.	TRBV5-1	15	CASSLEGSPTDTQYF	TGCGCCAGCAGCTTGGAGGGTTCCCCCACAGATACGCAGTATTTT
TRBJ1-1	.	.	TRBV27	13	CASAGHRNTEAFF	TGTGCCAGCGCGGGACATCGGAACACTGAAGCTTTCTTT
TRBJ2-5	few	TRBD2	TRBV7-2	14	CASSSGLAQETQYF	TGTGCCAGCAGCTCCGGACTAGCTCAAGAGACCCAGTACTTC
TRBJ2-1	.	.	TRBV7-2	13	CASSFFWPDEQFF	TGTGCCAGCAGCTTCTTTTGGCCCGATGAGCAGTTCTTC
TRBJ1-2	.	TRBD1	TRBV29-1	12	CSAGQTNYGYTF	TGCAGCGCGGGACAGACTAACTATGGCTACACCTTC
TRBJ2-1	once	.	TRBV20-1	11	CSARASSRQFF	TGCAGTGCGAGAGCTAGCTCGAGACAGTTCTTC
TRBJ1-3	.	.	TRBV6-5	15	CASSYGWGSGNTIYF	TGTGCCAGCAGTTACGGATGGGGGAGCGGAAACACCATATATTTT
TRBJ2-7	.	TRBD1	TRBV11-2	17	CASSLTPPGTGRFEQYF	TGTGCCAGCAGCCTAACCCCGCCCGGGACAGGGAGGTTCGAGCAGTACTTC
TRBJ1-6	few	.	TRBV6-5	15	CASSFRGTYNSPLHF	TGTGCCAGCAGTTTCAGGGGAACCTATAATTCACCCCTCCACTTT
TRBJ2-7	.	.	TRBV6-1	18	CASSERKLGDTLAYEQYF	TGTGCCAGCAGTGAACGGAAATTGGGCGACACCTTAGCCTACGAGCAGTACTTC
TRBJ2-5	once	.	TRBV18	15	CASSTLGGKEETQYF	TGTGCCAGCTCGACCCTTGGGGGGAAGGAGGAGACCCAGTACTTC
TRBJ2-1	.	.	TRBV5-1	16	CASSSPVNGGYNEQFF	TGCGCCAGCAGCTCACCCGTAAACGGAGGGTACAATGAGCAGTTCTTC
TRBJ2-5	.	.	TRBV18	14	CASSPSTLQETQYF	TGTGCCAGCTCACCATCAACACTTCAAGAGACCCAGTACTTC
TRBJ2-7	.	.	TRBV9	14	CASSVRGTSYEQYF	TGTGCCAGCAGTGTTCGCGGGACTTCTTACGAGCAGTACTTC
TRBJ2-3	.	TRBD1	TRBV5-1	15	CASSTNRGQTDTQYF	TGCGCCAGCAGCACCAACAGGGGGCAAACAGATACGCAGTATTTT
TRBJ2-6	.	.	TRBV5-1	16	CASSLVAFSGANVLTF	TGCGCCAGCAGCTTGGTAGCTTTCTCTGGGGCCAACGTCCTGACTTTC
TRBJ1-1	.	.	TRBV5-1	16	CASSPREGGAGTEAFF	TGCGCCAGCAGCCCACGGGAAGGAGGTGCCGGGACTGAAGCTTTCTTT
TRBJ2-5	.	TRBD1	TRBV6-5	13	CASTSDRGETQYF	TGTGCCAGCACCTCGGACAGGGGGGAGACCCAGTACTTC
TRBJ2-3	.	TRBD1	TRBV2	16	CASSDRTGEGTDTQYF	TGTGCCAGCAGCGACCGGACAGGGGAGGGAACAGATACGCAGTATTTT
TRBJ2-1	.	TRBD1	TRBV27	15	CASSSRTGAFNEQFF	TGTGCCAGCAGTTCCCGGACAGGGGCGTTCAATGAGCAGTTCTTC
TRBJ1-5	few	.	TRBV7-2	16	CASSLNGQGFGQPQHF	TGTGCCAGCAGCTTAAATGGGCAGGGATTTGGTCAGCCCCAGCATTTT
TRBJ1-5	.	.	TRBV30	13	CAWSDTNRDPPHF	TGTGCCTGGAGTGATACTAACAGGGATCCACCGCATTTT
TRBJ2-2	few	TRBD1	TRBV7-3	14	CASSLWGQTGELFF	TGTGCCAGCAGCTTATGGGGACAGACCGGGGAGCTGTTTTTT
TRBJ1-6	few	.	TRBV6-5	16	CASSSKSPPGHSPLHF	TGTGCCAGCAGTTCCAAAAGCCCACCGGGACATTCACCCCTCCACTTT
TRBJ1-3	.	.	TRBV14	15	CASSPAGSSGNTIYF	TGTGCCAGCAGCCCGGCAGGGAGCTCTGGAAACACCATATATTTT
TRBJ1-2	.	.	TRBV21-1	13	CASSTGICYGYTF	TGTGCCAGCAGCACAGGGATCTGCTATGGCTACACCTTC
TRBJ2-3	.	.	TRBV5-5	12	CASIYSGDTQYF	TGTGCCAGCATCTACTCAGGGGATACGCAGTATTTT
TRBJ1-5	few	.	TRBV19	14	CASSVLAGNQPQHF	TGTGCCAGTAGTGTACTGGCGGGCAATCAGCCCCAGCATTTT
TRBJ2-5	.	TRBD2	TRBV6-5	15	CASSYASGGQETQYF	TGTGCCAGCAGTTACGCTAGCGGGGGACAAGAGACCCAGTACTTC
TRBJ1-1	.	.	TRBV7-3	13	CASSLDRSTEAFF	TGTGCCAGCAGCTTGGACAGAAGCACTGAAGCTTTCTTT
TRBJ2-1	once	.	TRBV5-1	17	CASSLARQSRSVNEQFF	TGCGCCAGCAGCTTGGCCCGACAGTCTCGGTCGGTCAATGAGCAGTTCTTC
TRBJ1-2	.	.	TRBV6-4	17	CASSIDRGRRTFYGYTF	TGTGCCAGCAGTATCGATCGGGGGCGCAGGACATTCTATGGCTACACCTTC
TRBJ1-6	once	.	TRBV6-5	14	CASSPIRVGSPLHF	TGTGCCAGCAGTCCGATCAGGGTTGGATCACCCCTCCACTTT
TRBJ1-5	.	.	TRBV18	14	CASSPRGFNQPQHF	TGTGCCAGCTCACCCCGGGGTTTCAATCAGCCCCAGCATTTT
TRBJ2-2	.	.	TRBV5-1	15	CASSLWGSNTGELFF	TGCGCCAGCAGCTTGTGGGGGAGTAACACCGGGGAGCTGTTTTTT
TRBJ2-4	once	.	TRBV4-3	14	CASSQQNPGYIQYF	TGCGCCAGCAGCCAACAAAATCCGGGGTACATTCAGTACTTC
TRBJ2-5	once	.	TRBV2	13	CASSVDSAETQYF	TGTGCCAGCAGTGTTGACAGTGCAGAGACCCAGTACTTC
TRBJ1-1	once	TRBD1	TRBV2	14	CASSLQGMNTEAFF	TGTGCCAGCAGCCTACAGGGGATGAACACTGAAGCTTTCTTT
TRBJ2-7	once	.	TRBV6-5	13	CASRRGREYEQYF	TGTGCCAGCAGACGAGGAAGGGAATACGAGCAGTACTTC
TRBJ1-2	.	TRBD1	TRBV5-4	12	CASSTDRNGYAF	TGTGCCAGCAGCACGGACAGGAATGGCTACGCCTTC
TRBJ2-7	.	TRBD1	TRBV7-2	15	CASSKRRDRLYEQYF	TGTGCCAGCAGCAAAAGACGGGACAGGCTTTACGAGCAGTACTTC
TRBJ2-5	.	.	TRBV7-9	13	CASSLAGAETQYF	TGTGCCAGCAGCTTAGCGGGAGCGGAGACCCAGTACTTC
TRBJ2-3	.	.	TRBV7-3	14	CASSLSLETDTQYF	TGTGCCAGCAGCTTAAGCCTAGAAACAGATACGCAGTATTTT
TRBJ2-7	.	.	TRBV11-2	13	CASSFGRAYEQYF	TGTGCCAGCAGCTTCGGCAGGGCCTACGAGCAGTACTTC
TRBJ2-7	.	TRBD1	TRBV4-2	17	CASSQTAFGTGPYEQYF	TGTGCCAGCAGCCAGACGGCATTTGGGACAGGGCCCTACGAGCAGTACTTC
TRBJ2-1	.	TRBD2	TRBV5-1	15	CASSLMAGGYNEQFF	TGCGCCAGCAGCTTGATGGCGGGGGGCTACAATGAGCAGTTCTTC
TRBJ2-1	.	.	TRBV14	17	CASSQGGGRSSYNEQFF	TGTGCCAGCAGCCAGGGAGGGGGCCGTAGCTCCTACAATGAGCAGTTCTTC
TRBJ2-7	once	.	TRBV27	14	CASSFGRGFYEQYF	TGTGCCAGCAGTTTTGGCAGGGGATTCTACGAGCAGTACTTC
TRBJ2-7	.	.	TRBV21-1	17	CASSTAPGLNKVDEQYF	TGTGCCAGCAGCACCGCACCCGGCCTTAATAAGGTGGATGAGCAGTACTTC
TRBJ1-2	few	.	TRBV19	17	CASSIGLGGTVDYGYTF	TGTGCCAGTAGTATAGGACTAGGGGGGACCGTTGACTATGGCTACACCTTC